The sample holds one count of the clone carrying this T cell receptor beta chain. The planned depth of sequencing spanned 1 in 200,000 to 1 in 1 million T cells. Repertoires were generated with immunoSEQ multiplex PCR, while TCRdb's copy carries only in-frame clones and drops some. Found here are some 200,000 clones, approximately 79% of them singletons; the top ten hold about 10%. The germline V gene has CDR1 LGHNA and CDR2 YNFKEQ. The CDR3 runs to 13 residues. Trimming pared 0 bases from V and 4 bases from J, leaving 6 bases between. This sample is drawn from a study of cytotoxic CD8 clonotypes in ibrutinib-treated CLL.

The source of this sequence is a human donor with chronic lymphocytic leukemia. The material sequenced was PBMCs, taken after 12 months of ibrutinib treatment. The J gene is TRBJ2-5, the V gene TRBV4-2; D gene ambiguous. The CDR3 spells CASSQDVRETQYF. The CDR3 nucleotides are TGTGCCAGCAGCCAAGATGTGCGAGAGACCCAGTACTTC.